Below are 30 T cell receptor beta chains sequenced from a single sample in a study of shared clonotypes between healthy human individuals (dated by TCRdb to the early 2020s). The library came from the immunoSEQ multiplex PCR assay. TCRdb took over this immuneACCESS table, retaining in-frame rearrangements with V and J assigned. Such tables are incomplete; in checked studies, under half of the missing clones stem from an unresolved V gene, and the remainder is unexplained. For this sample the table gives some 690,000 clones, of which roughly 91% were detected only once. The ten largest clonotypes hold 34% of the sample. Sequencing input: memory CD8+ T cells from PBMCs. The cell subset or site label, as the study defines it: CD45RO+ cells pooled with CCR7-negative TemRA cells. These TCRs come from a young man in good health. Some clones in this sample may be carry-over from other donors' samples.

V is TRBV4-1 and J is TRBJ1-3, with D uncertain. Germline V lookup: CDR1 MGHRA, CDR2 YSYEKL. Trimming took off 1 base at V and 0 bases at J, with 10 bases between the two ends. The CDR3 runs to 16 residues. The CDR3: CASSQVQGISGNTIYF. The CDR3 DNA follows: TGCGCCAGCAGCCAAGTTCAAGGGATCTCTGGAAACACCATATATTTT.

This clone was observed many times. V usage is TRBV28 and J usage is TRBJ1-5, with D maybe TRBD1 (6 bases). The germline V gene has CDR1 MDHEN and CDR2 SYDVKM. The CDR3 is 15 amino acids. With 6 bases removed from V and 5 bases from J, the gap between germline ends came to 17 bases. CDR3 nucleotides: TGTGCCAGCAGGGAAGACGACAGGAGGGATCAGCCCCAGCATTTT. Protein: CASREDDRRDQPQHF.

CDR3 loop: CASSHSTGTNYGYTF. Here the CDR3 DNA reads TGCGCCAGCAGCCATTCGACAGGGACTAACTATGGCTACACCTTC. V gene TRBV4-3 combines with J gene TRBJ1-2; 7 bases align to TRBD1. The germline V gene encodes CDR1 LGHNA and CDR2 YSLEER. The CDR3 totals 15 residues. The trim removed 3 bases at V and 0 bases at J, leaving 4 bases unmatched.

This clone was counted once. The J gene is TRBJ1-4, the V gene TRBV7-2; 11 bases line up with TRBD1. V gave up 4 bases and J gave up 3 bases; unmatched junction bases: 4. Germline assignment: CDR1 SGHTA and CDR2 FQGNSA. The CDR3 length is 16 residues. The CDR3 region is CASSSDRGRANEKLFF. Written as DNA, the CDR3 is TGTGCCAGCAGCTCGGACAGGGGGCGGGCTAATGAAAAACTGTTTTTT.

Only one count was recorded for this clone. This chain links TRBV7-9 with TRBJ2-7; D not resolved. The CDR3 extends over 14 amino acids. CDR1 and CDR2 (germline): SEHNR, FQNEAQ (reference sequence). V lost 5 bases and J 1 base, leaving 12 bases between the germline ends. The DNA for the CDR3 is TGTGCCAGCAGCCAATCCGGCCCTTCCTACGAGCAGTACTTC. Protein: CASSQSGPSYEQYF.

Details on this clone: Other DNA sequences in the sample encode the same CDR3. The V gene is TRBV27, the J gene TRBJ1-2, with 12 bases fitting TRBD1. The CDR3 runs to 14 residues. V shed 3 bases, J shed 8 bases, and the junction held 4 bases outside the gene matches. Germline CDR1 reads MNHEY; CDR2 reads SMNVEV (reference sequence). The CDR3 sequence is CASSLGQGAGGYTF. CDR3 nucleotides: TGTGCCAGCAGTTTGGGACAGGGGGCCGGGGGCTACACCTTC.

For the CDR3, the DNA is TGTGCCAGCAGTGTATATTCTAGGCCCAGCTCCTACAATGAGCAGTTCTTC. This gives the protein CASSVYSRPSSYNEQFF. V gene TRBV25-1 combines with J gene TRBJ2-1; D remains unclear. The CDR3 sequence is 17 residues long. CDR1 and CDR2 from the germline V gene are MGHDK and SYGVNS. V lost 4 bases and J lost 0, with 16 bases in between. Complete variable domain (other parts from reference TRBV25-1 and TRBJ2-1): EADIYQTPRYLVIGTGKKITLECSQTMGHDKMYWYQQDPGMELHLIHYSYGVNSTEKGDLSSESTVSRIRTEHFPLTLESARPSHTSQYLCASSVYSRPSSYNEQFFGPGTRLTVL.

The rearrangement joins TRBV5-1 to TRBJ2-7; D may match TRBD1 or TRBD2 (5 bases each). CDR3 length: 14 residues. CDR1 is SGHRS and CDR2 is YFSETQ in the germline V gene. Trimming stripped 3 bases from V and 1 base from J, with 11 bases between. This chain's CDR3 is CASSSWDGSYEQYF. The CDR3 region has the DNA TGCGCCAGCAGCTCATGGGACGGATCCTACGAGCAGTACTTC.

The genes are TRBV6-5 and TRBJ2-1; maybe TRBD2 (6 bases). Deletions cut 6 bases from V and 3 bases from J, with 12 bases between. This CDR3 has 14 residues. Germline V lookup: CDR1 MNHEY, CDR2 SVGAGI. The CDR3 reads CASRVSGLYNEQFF. CDR3 coding DNA: TGTGCCAGCAGAGTATCGGGACTCTACAATGAGCAGTTCTTC.

The genes are TRBV29-1 and TRBJ2-7; D might be TRBD1 (6 bases). Germline V gives CDR1 SQVTM, CDR2 ANQGSEA. The CDR3 covers 15 residues. The germline V and J ends were trimmed by 4 bases and 0 bases, with 16 bases remaining between them. In DNA form, the CDR3 reads TGCAGCGTTGGAATCGGACAGATCCTCTCCTACGAGCAGTACTTC. Residues: CSVGIGQILSYEQYF.

CDR3 loop: CASSVGQGYQPQHF. The DNA of the CDR3 is TGTGCCAGCAGTGTGGGACAGGGATATCAGCCCCAGCATTTT. V usage is TRBV2 and J usage is TRBJ1-5; 9 bases agree with TRBD1. The CDR3 sequence is 14 residues long. V lost 4 bases, J lost 5 bases, and 3 bases stayed unmatched. Germline CDR1 and CDR2: SNHLY and FYNNEI.

CDR3: CASSYYRDSTYEQYF. The CDR3 coding sequence is TGTGCCAGCAGCTACTACAGGGACAGCACCTACGAGCAGTACTTC. J is TRBJ2-7 and V is TRBV7-2; 7 positions match TRBD1. The CDR3 has 15 amino acids. In germline, CDR1 is SGHTA, CDR2 FQGNSA. V dropped 4 bases and J dropped 2; count of bases not matched to a gene: 8.

The chain is built from TRBV9 and TRBJ2-7, with 8 positions matching TRBD1. The trim removed 4 bases at V and 0 bases at J, leaving 15 bases unmatched. Germline V gene data show CDR1 as SGDLS and CDR2 as YYNGEE. The CDR3 is 18 amino acids. The CDR3 loop reads CASSPQQINRGSSYEQYF. DNA of the CDR3: TGTGCCAGCAGCCCGCAACAGATTAACAGGGGGAGCTCCTACGAGCAGTACTTC.

The genes are TRBV7-9 and TRBJ2-7; 9 bases map to TRBD2. CDR1 is SEHNR, CDR2 FQNEAQ, per germline (reference sequence). CDR3 length equals 15 residues. V lost 1 base, J lost 3 bases, and 4 bases stayed unmatched. CDR3 region: CASSLEISGSYEQYF. The CDR3 DNA reads TGTGCCAGCAGCTTAGAAATTAGCGGGAGCTACGAGCAGTACTTC.

V gene TRBV19 combines with J gene TRBJ2-2; 8 nucleotides line up with TRBD1. Germline assignment: CDR1 LNHDA and CDR2 SQIVND (reference sequence). CDR3 length equals 14 residues. Unmatched junction bases numbered 5, after V lost 10 bases and J lost 1 base. As DNA, the CDR3 is TGTGCCACCGCGGACAGGGTGAACACCGGGGAGCTGTTTTTT. Residues: CATADRVNTGELFF.

The V call is TRBV4-3, the J call TRBJ1-5; no reliable D call. V was shortened by 0 bases and J by 0 bases, with 9 bases between the two germline ends. The CDR3 sequence is 16 residues long. CDR1 is LGHNA and CDR2 is YSLEER in the germline V gene. CDR3 sequence reads: CASSQDRRFSNQPQHF. The CDR3 DNA reads TGCGCCAGCAGCCAAGATCGGCGGTTTAGCAATCAGCCCCAGCATTTT.

V usage is TRBV5-1 and J usage is TRBJ1-2, with 8 bases fitting TRBD1. Trimming cost V 3 bases and J 4 bases; bases outside gene matches: 5. This CDR3 has 14 amino acids. CDR1 SGHRS and CDR2 YFSETQ come from the germline V gene. As DNA, the CDR3 is TGCGCCAGCAGCTCCGGGACAGGAGTCTATGGCTACACCTTC. Its translation: CASSSGTGVYGYTF. Filled out from reference TRBV5-1 and TRBJ1-2, the complete variable domain reads KAGVTQTPRYLIKTRGQQVTLSCSPISGHRSVSWYQQTPGQGLQFLFEYFSETQRNKGNFPGRFSGRQFSNSRSEMNVSTLELGDSALYLCASSSGTGVYGYTFGSGTRLTVV.

Concerning this clone: The same CDR3 can be traced to other DNA sequences in this sample. This chain connects TRBV9 to TRBJ2-7; D may correspond to TRBD1 or TRBD2 (5 bases each). This CDR3 region has 14 residues. V shed 2 bases and J shed 2 bases, with 11 bases lying between them. Looked up from germline, CDR1 is SGDLS and CDR2 is YYNGEE. The CDR3 loop reads CASSVGDRTYEQYF. CDR3 in DNA: TGTGCCAGCAGCGTTGGGGACCGCACCTACGAGCAGTACTTC.

In DNA form, the CDR3 reads TGTGCCAGCAGTTCCCGGACTGAAGAGACCCAGTACTTC. This translates into CASSSRTEETQYF. The J gene is TRBJ2-5, the V gene TRBV25-1, with D tentatively TRBD2 (5 bases). Germline V gives CDR1 MGHDK, CDR2 SYGVNS. This CDR3 contains 13 residues. V was pared by 5 bases and J by 3 bases, with 10 bases between. Combining the CDR3 with reference TRBV25-1 and TRBJ2-5 gives the whole variable domain EADIYQTPRYLVIGTGKKITLECSQTMGHDKMYWYQQDPGMELHLIHYSYGVNSTEKGDLSSESTVSRIRTEHFPLTLESARPSHTSQYLCASSSRTEETQYFGPGTRLLVL.

This sequence joins TRBV6-5 and TRBJ2-7, with 8 bases fitting TRBD1. V trimming: 4 bases; J trimming: 3 bases; junction bases outside the gene matches: 8. The CDR3 totals 15 residues. In germline, CDR1 is MNHEY, CDR2 SVGAGI. CDR3 DNA: TGTGCCAGCAGTTCCCCCGGACAGGGAGACTACGAGCAGTACTTC. The encoded protein is CASSSPGQGDYEQYF.

This clone was seen once. The genes are TRBV4-2 and TRBJ2-1, with 10 bases identical to TRBD2. CDR3 size: 15 residues. Germline CDR1 and CDR2: LGHNA and YNFKEQ. V trimming: 0 bases; J trimming: 4 bases; junction bases outside the gene matches: 0. Here the CDR3 DNA reads TGTGCCAGCAGCCAAGAACTAGCGGGGTACAATGAGCAGTTCTTC. Protein: CASSQELAGYNEQFF.

The gene calls are TRBV27 and TRBJ2-7; 9 nucleotides line up with TRBD1. The CDR3 runs 13 residues. Unmatched junction bases numbered 3, after V lost 3 bases and J lost 6 bases. Per germline, CDR1 MNHEY and CDR2 SMNVEV (reference sequence). The CDR3 loop is CASSFTTGGEQYF. Here the CDR3 DNA reads TGTGCCAGCAGTTTTACGACAGGGGGCGAGCAGTACTTC.

Comment on this clone: One end of the junction fails to match germline, which may point to a read error. Other DNA sequences in this sample translate to the same CDR3. The rearrangement joins TRBV7-9 to TRBJ2-7, with D perhaps matching TRBD2 (5 bases). Germline CDR1 SEHNR, CDR2 FQNEAQ (reference sequence). The CDR3 is 13 amino acids. The DNA of the CDR3 is TGCGCCAGCAGCCAAGGAGAGGGCTACGAGCAGTACTTC. This translates into CASSQGEGYEQYF.

The chain links TRBV19 to TRBJ1-1; tentatively, D is TRBD1 (6 bases). The length of the CDR3 is 17 residues. The germline gives CDR1 LNHDA, CDR2 SQIVND (reference sequence). V was pared by 1 base and J by 4 bases, with 19 bases between. The CDR3: CASSIGRGLIDGTEAFF. CDR3 in DNA: TGTGCCAGTAGTATAGGCAGGGGTCTCATCGACGGCACTGAAGCTTTCTTT.

The chain uses TRBV10-3 and TRBJ1-1; D gene ambiguous. Germline-derived CDR1 and CDR2 are ENHRY and SYGVKD. The CDR3 covers 12 residues. Trimming removed 8 bases at V and 6 bases at J, with 13 bases between. The CDR3, as DNA: TGTGCCATCCTCAGTCTACCCGCTGAAGCTTTCTTT. It codes for CAILSLPAEAFF.

This sequence joins TRBV9 and TRBJ2-1, with 7 positions matching TRBD1. Per germline, CDR1 SGDLS and CDR2 YYNGEE. This CDR3 is 15 amino acids long. The ends lost 4 bases at V and 6 bases at J; junction bases unmatched: 10. The DNA of the CDR3 is TGTGCCAGCAGCCCCACAGGGGCCCCTATCAATGAGCAGTTCTTC. Its translation: CASSPTGAPINEQFF.

V usage is TRBV7-9 and J usage is TRBJ2-5; D may be TRBD2 (6 bases). The CDR3 has 17 amino acids. V lost 4 bases to trimming and J lost 5 bases, with 23 bases between them. CDR1 is SEHNR and CDR2 is FQNEAQ in the germline V gene (reference sequence). The CDR3 nucleotides are TGTGCCAGCAGCTCCCACCTATTTGGCCCACGGGGGGAGACCCAGTACTTC. Its protein is CASSSHLFGPRGETQYF.

This rearrangement joins TRBV5-6 to TRBJ1-1, with unresolved D. This CDR3 has 14 residues. Trimming stripped 0 bases from V and 6 bases from J, with 12 bases between. CDR1 is SGHDT, CDR2 YYEEEE, per germline. Here the CDR3 DNA reads TGTGCCAGCAGCTTGGGGGCGGGCGGTGCTGAAGCTTTCTTT. Its protein product is CASSLGAGGAEAFF. The full variable domain, its missing parts supplied by reference TRBV5-6 and TRBJ1-1, is DAGVTQSPTHLIKTRGQQVTLRCSPKSGHDTVSWYQQALGQGPQFIFQYYEEEERQRGNFPDRFSGHQFPNYSSELNVNALLLGDSALYLCASSLGAGGAEAFFGQGTRLTVV.

In this sample, this clone turned up once. The V call is TRBV27, the J call TRBJ2-7; the D is unclear. Germline CDR1 reads MNHEY; CDR2 reads SMNVEV (reference sequence). The V end lost 0 bases, the J end lost 0 bases, and 9 bases lay between the germline ends. The CDR3 has 15 residues. CDR3 region: CASSLSDGASYEQYF. In DNA form, the CDR3 reads TGTGCCAGCAGTTTATCGGACGGAGCCTCCTACGAGCAGTACTTC.

The V call is TRBV6-6, the J call TRBJ1-2; TRBD1 might be the D (6 bases). The germline V and J ends were trimmed by 6 bases and 4 bases, with 9 bases remaining between them. This CDR3 comprises 12 residues. CDR1 and CDR2 (germline): MNHNY, SVGAGI (reference sequence). This CDR3 reads CASRLQGYGYTF. CDR3 coding DNA: TGTGCCAGCAGACTACAGGGCTATGGCTACACCTTC.